This T cell receptor beta chain was captured by sequencing in a study of T cell responses to AZD1222 COVID-19 vaccine. Study-wide points: Close to half of all spike-specific TCRs reportedly target regions of the variants that are unmutated. The repertoires were collected only after the peak T cell response.

Profiled with immunoSEQ multiplex PCR; TCRdb holds only in-frame clones, not every one. The data show roughly 110,000 clones, more than 65% seen once. Points on this clone: Its antigen is as yet unknown.

Trimming took 5 bases from V and 6 from J; bases not matched to a gene: 5. The CDR3 covers 14 residues. Germline V gene data show CDR1 as SEHNR and CDR2 as FQNEAQ (reference sequence). This sequence was found in an adult in good health. This material consisted of peripheral blood, taken on day 0 of AZD1222 vaccination. The chain uses TRBV7-9 and TRBJ2-1; 9 bases line up with TRBD2. Here the CDR3 DNA reads TGTGCCAGCAGCCTTAGCGGGAGCCGCAATGAGCAGTTCTTC. Residues: CASSLSGSRNEQFF.